Listed below are T cell receptor beta chains from one sample, sequenced in a study of cytomegalovirus exposure and HLA in healthy donors. Sequenced by immunoSEQ multiplex PCR; TCRdb stores in-frame clones only, minus some. The sample carries some 130,000 clones, around four fifths recorded once. Sample: PBMCs. The receptors stem from a woman aged 40-49 years in good health and CMV-seropositive. The CDR3 runs from the conserved cysteine through the conserved F or W. A D gene is named only where the DNA matches it firmly. Rows give clone size only sometimes, using once, few, many, or a class for an expanded clone.

V gene,CDR3 length,D gene,J gene,clone size,CDR3 DNA,CDR3 protein
TRBV28,13,.,TRBJ2-7,.,TGTGCCAGCAGTTTTGACTACGCCTACGAGCAGTACTTC,CASSFDYAYEQYF
TRBV28,16,.,TRBJ2-3,.,TGTGCCAGCAGTTTAGACCCCGGAGGGAGCACAGATACGCAGTATTTT,CASSLDPGGSTDTQYF
TRBV2,15,.,TRBJ2-2,.,TGTGCCAGCAGTGAAGATCGCCAGGGGCACGGGGAGCTGTTTTTT,CASSEDRQGHGELFF
TRBV7-9,14,.,TRBJ1-1,.,TGTGCCAGCAGCTATGGGGGCACGGGCACTGAAGCTTTCTTT,CASSYGGTGTEAFF
TRBV15,16,.,TRBJ1-3,.,TGTGCCACCAGCAGAGCAAGAACAGGGATTGGAAACACCATATATTTT,CATSRARTGIGNTIYF
TRBV7-3,15,TRBD1,TRBJ2-5,.,TGTGCCAGCAGCCCCACAGGGGTGGCAGGGGAGACCCAGTACTTC,CASSPTGVAGETQYF
TRBV6-5,13,.,TRBJ1-5,.,TGTGCCAGCAGTTTAGGGGTCAATCAGCCCCAGCATTTT,CASSLGVNQPQHF
TRBV19,13,TRBD1,TRBJ1-1,.,TGTGCCAGTAGTACGTGGACAGGCACTGAAGCTTTCTTT,CASSTWTGTEAFF
TRBV27,12,.,TRBJ1-1,once,TGTGCCAGCAGTTTAGGGGGGGCTGAAGCTTTCTTT,CASSLGGAEAFF
TRBV9,17,.,TRBJ2-1,.,TGTGCCAGCAGCTCTCCCGAGTCCCAAAGGAGCTACAATGAGCAGTTCTTC,CASSSPESQRSYNEQFF
TRBV6-6,15,.,TRBJ1-2,.,TGTGCCAGCAGTTACACAACGGGCAGCCCAGGGGGCTACACCTTC,CASSYTTGSPGGYTF
TRBV11-2,12,.,TRBJ1-1,.,TGTGCCAGCAGCCCCAGGGTCGCTGAAGCTTTCTTT,CASSPRVAEAFF
TRBV9,19,TRBD2,TRBJ2-1,.,TGTGCCAGCAGCCCCGGGACTAGCGGGCCGATGTGGGCCGACAATGAGCAGTTCTTC,CASSPGTSGPMWADNEQFF
TRBV9,14,.,TRBJ1-1,few,TGTGCCAGCAGCACCAGGGTTAGCGGCACTGAAGCTTTCTTT,CASSTRVSGTEAFF
TRBV27,15,TRBD1,TRBJ1-6,.,TGTGCCACCCAGGGACAGGGATTAGGTTATTCACCCCTCCACTTT,CATQGQGLGYSPLHF
TRBV9,13,.,TRBJ2-7,once,TGTGCCAGCAGCGTAGAGGGGGTCTACGAGCAGTACTTC,CASSVEGVYEQYF
TRBV9,15,.,TRBJ2-1,.,TGTGCCAGCAGCGTAGCAGGGGCGGAGTACAATGAGCAGTTCTTC,CASSVAGAEYNEQFF
TRBV7-9,15,TRBD1,TRBJ1-5,.,TGTGCCAGCAGCTTACCAGGGACAGGGGATCAGCCCCAGCATTTT,CASSLPGTGDQPQHF
TRBV6-5,15,TRBD1,TRBJ1-2,.,TGTGCCAGCAGTTACTCGCGTGAGACAGGGGATGGCTACACCTTC,CASSYSRETGDGYTF
TRBV5-4,14,TRBD1,TRBJ1-2,.,TGTGCCAGCAGCGTACAGGGGGTCTCTGGTGGCTACACCTTC,CASSVQGVSGGYTF
TRBV6-9,14,.,TRBJ1-3,.,TGTGCCAGCAGTAACGGGACTGCTGGAAACACCATATATTTT,CASSNGTAGNTIYF
TRBV10-3,14,.,TRBJ1-1,.,TGTGCCATCAGTGAAGCGGGGAGGGCCACTGAAGCTTTCTTT,CAISEAGRATEAFF
TRBV28,12,.,TRBJ2-7,.,TGTGCCAGCAGTTTGAGAGAGTACGAGCAGTACTTC,CASSLREYEQYF
TRBV25-1,14,.,TRBJ1-1,.,TGTGCCAGCAGTGAAGACGGGGGGAACACTGAAGCTTTCTTT,CASSEDGGNTEAFF
TRBV6-1,15,.,TRBJ2-1,.,TGTGCCAGCAGTGAAACTAGGTTCTTCCTCGATGAGCAGTTCTTC,CASSETRFFLDEQFF
TRBV2,13,TRBD2,TRBJ2-7,.,TGTGCCATCGGGGGGGGATTAGGGACCGAGCAGTACTTC,CAIGGGLGTEQYF
TRBV25-1,16,TRBD1,TRBJ2-5,.,TGTGCCAGCAGTGCCGCGCTCAGGGGGCGGAAGGAGACCCAGTACTTC,CASSAALRGRKETQYF
TRBV9,14,TRBD1,TRBJ2-5,few,TGTGCCAGCAGCTCGGGACAGGGTAGGGTGGCCCAGTACTTC,CASSSGQGRVAQYF
TRBV4-1,15,TRBD2,TRBJ2-7,.,TGCGCCAGCAGCCAATCGGGGGGGGATTCCTACGAGCAGTACTTC,CASSQSGGDSYEQYF
TRBV7-9,14,TRBD2,TRBJ2-7,.,TGTGCCAGCAGCTCTAGCGGGGGCTCCTACGAGCAGTACTTC,CASSSSGGSYEQYF
TRBV19,16,TRBD2,TRBJ2-7,.,TGTGCCAGTAGTGACCCTAGCGGTTTATACTCCTACGAGCAGTACTTC,CASSDPSGLYSYEQYF
TRBV9,14,.,TRBJ2-2,.,TGTGCCAGCAGCGTAGCTACGTCCACCGGGGAGCTGTTTTTT,CASSVATSTGELFF
TRBV7-3,13,TRBD1,TRBJ1-1,few,TGTGCCAGCTCACAGGGGGCGAACACTGAAGCTTTCTTT,CASSQGANTEAFF
TRBV10-3,16,.,TRBJ2-1,.,TGTGCCATCAGTGAGTCGGGGATGGGAGCTCTCAATGAGCAGTTCTTC,CAISESGMGALNEQFF
TRBV7-2,19,TRBD2,TRBJ2-1,.,TGTGCCAGCAGCTCTCCCCGGGGTCTAGCGGGAGTGGGGGACAATGAGCAGTTCTTC,CASSSPRGLAGVGDNEQFF
TRBV7-9,16,.,TRBJ2-2,.,TGTGCCAGTAGCTTAGATGTACGGGGTAACACCGGGGAGCTGTTTTTT,CASSLDVRGNTGELFF